This T cell receptor beta chain derives from a study of cytomegalovirus exposure and HLA in healthy donors. Notes on the study in general: Previous analysis showed most TCR beta V segments were productive about 87% or about 30% of the time. Presence/absence analyses assumed roughly uniform sequencing depth across donors, which may not hold.

PCR involved 60 Vbeta and 13 Jbeta primers. In the original processing: Later work found tens of millions of unique TCR beta chains, with roughly 11 million shared. Profiling relied on immunoSEQ multiplex PCR, and the TCRdb table lists in-frame clones only, not all of them. That table furnishes V, J and clone size, whereas the DNA furnished D and trimming. The table lists 60,000 to 80,000 clones, 62% of them singletons, with 2.5% to 3% in the top ten. As concerns this clone: As yet, its antigen is unknown.

J lost 2 bases, V lost 1 base, and 5 bases had no gene match. CDR1 is SGHVS, CDR2 FNYEAQ, per germline. The CDR3 length is 15 residues. The chain has TRBV7-6 and TRBJ2-7; 7 bases line up with TRBD2. This TCR came from a man aged 25 to 40 in good health and CMV-seronegative. The sequencing sample was made of PBMCs. The CDR3 protein is CASSLGGGSTYEQYF. Here the CDR3 DNA reads TGTGCCAGCAGCTTAGGGGGGGGATCGACCTACGAGCAGTACTTC.